The 3 T cell receptor beta chains below were found in one sample sequenced in a study of cytomegalovirus exposure and HLA in healthy donors. Vbeta (60) and Jbeta (13) primers were used in the PCR. The repertoire was sequenced with immunoSEQ multiplex PCR; TCRdb's copy has only in-frame clones and lacks some. The sample gives approximately 200,000 clones, approximately 85% of which show up once; approximately 1.5% is in the top ten. The specimen sequenced was PBMCs. These receptors were obtained from a girl between 5 and 17 years old in good health and CMV-seropositive.

CDR3 residues: CASSGPGTGGKNTEAFF. As DNA, the CDR3 is TGCGCCAGCAGCGGGCCGGGGACAGGGGGAAAGAACACTGAAGCTTTCTTT. This chain joins TRBV5-1 and TRBJ1-1; 11 nucleotides line up with TRBD1. The CDR3 contains 17 residues. The V gene's germline CDR1 is SGHRS and CDR2 YFSETQ. V was pared by 4 bases and J by 1 base, with 9 bases of the junction left unmatched.

This chain links TRBV19 with TRBJ2-7; TRBD1 is a possible D gene (5 bases). With 8 bases removed from V and 0 bases from J, the gap between germline ends came to 17 bases. Germline assignment: CDR1 LNHDA and CDR2 SQIVND (reference sequence). CDR3 length equals 15 residues. CDR3 amino acids: CASEAPTGSSYEQYF. CDR3 nucleotides: TGTGCCAGTGAGGCACCCACAGGAAGCTCCTACGAGCAGTACTTC.

The chain recombines TRBV6-5 with TRBJ2-3; 7 bases match TRBD1. Germline V gives CDR1 MNHEY, CDR2 SVGAGI. Trimming at V came to 10 bases and at J to 2 bases, leaving 9 bases not matched to a gene. The CDR3 loop spans 14 amino acids. This CDR3 is CATKYRGYTDTQYF. DNA for the CDR3: TGTGCCACCAAGTACAGGGGATACACAGATACGCAGTATTTT.